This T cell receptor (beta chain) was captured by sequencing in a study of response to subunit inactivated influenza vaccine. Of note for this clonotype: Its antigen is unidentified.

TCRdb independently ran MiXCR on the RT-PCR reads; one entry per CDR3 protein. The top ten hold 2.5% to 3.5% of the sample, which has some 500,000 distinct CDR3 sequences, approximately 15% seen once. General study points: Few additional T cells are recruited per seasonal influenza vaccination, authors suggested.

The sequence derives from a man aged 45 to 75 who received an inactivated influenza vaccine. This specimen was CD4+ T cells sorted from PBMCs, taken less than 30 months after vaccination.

The CDR3 DNA sequence: TGTGCCAGCAGTGAAGCTATACATGGTTATAGCAATCAGCCCCAGCATTTT. Residues: CASSEAIHGYSNQPQHF. This chain connects TRBV2 to TRBJ1-5; no definite D call. This CDR3 has 17 residues. Germline lookup yields CDR1 SNHLY and CDR2 FYNNEI. Trimming took off 0 bases at V and 0 bases at J, with 12 bases between the two ends.